Included here is one T cell receptor (beta chain) sequence, with context. The target antigen is unknown. The entry originates in a study of cytomegalovirus exposure and HLA in healthy donors. Overall study: The roughly 120 million unique TCR beta sequences, from roughly 170 million T cells, were found by an earlier analysis.

Both 60 Vbeta primers and 13 Jbeta primers went into the PCR. In the original analysis: About 10 million of tens of millions of unique TCR beta chains were shared, per a later count. Libraries were prepared by immunoSEQ multiplex PCR; TCRdb keeps only in-frame clonotypes and omits some of them. That table supplies the V and J calls and clone size; D and trimming were determined from the DNA. The sample yields some 180,000 clones, more than 65% seen once. The length of the CDR3 is 13 residues. The germline gives CDR1 SGHRS, CDR2 YFSETQ. Trimming removed 4 bases from V and 8 bases from J; junction bases left unmatched: 6. The study's findings and limits: Most observed TCR sequences were rare, whereas some public TCRs were detected in many donors. Researchers reported from a later analysis that most CMV-associated TCR beta chains appeared HLA-restricted.

This chain connects TRBV5-1 to TRBJ1-2, with 9 bases fitting TRBD1. Material: PBMCs. This clonotype originated in a female donor in good health and CMV-seronegative. CDR3 region: CASSGGTGNGYTF. CDR3 bases: TGCGCCAGCAGCGGGGGGACAGGGAACGGCTACACCTTC.